Below are 14 T cell receptor beta chains sequenced from a single sample in a study of cytomegalovirus exposure and HLA in healthy donors. Both 60 Vbeta primers and 13 Jbeta primers went into the PCR. This table comes from immunoSEQ multiplex PCR, and its TCRdb copy is limited to in-frame clones, with some not included. The sample has around 150,000 clones, and its top ten clones hold over 1%. Sequenced input: PBMCs. All receptors come from a woman aged 60-75 years in good health and CMV-seronegative.

V gene TRBV7-3 combines with J gene TRBJ2-6, with a weak D call TRBD2 (5 bases). CDR3 size: 14 residues. The germline V and J ends were trimmed by 5 bases and 1 base, with 6 bases remaining between them. Germline loops: CDR1 SGHTA, CDR2 FQGTGA. The CDR3 region is CASSEGSGANVLTF. The CDR3 DNA is TGTGCCAGCAGCGAGGGATCTGGGGCCAACGTCCTGACTTTC.

The rearrangement joins TRBV6-5 to TRBJ1-1; 7 bases line up with TRBD1. Trimming cost V 2 bases and J 4 bases; bases outside gene matches: 7. Germline CDR1 MNHEY, CDR2 SVGAGI. The CDR3 contains 15 residues. CDR3 amino acids: CASSYHQGVGTEAFF. In DNA, the CDR3 is TGTGCCAGCAGTTACCACCAGGGGGTAGGCACTGAAGCTTTCTTT.

The chain links TRBV15 to TRBJ2-7, with TRBD2 identical over 9 bases. The CDR3 runs 14 residues. Trimming took 1 base from V and 4 from J; bases not matched to a gene: 2. Germline V gives CDR1 LNHNV, CDR2 YYDKDF (reference sequence). The CDR3 DNA is TGTGCCACCAGCAGAGGTAGCGGGAGTTACGAGCAGTACTTC. Its protein is CATSRGSGSYEQYF.

The chain links TRBV5-6 to TRBJ1-2; the match to TRBD1 covers 9 bases. Per germline, CDR1 SGHDT and CDR2 YYEEEE. V dropped 4 bases and J dropped 4; count of bases not matched to a gene: 11. This CDR3 has 16 residues. CDR3 nucleotides: TGTGCCAGCAGCCAATCGCACAGGGGGCATATCTATGGCTACACCTTC. This sequence encodes CASSQSHRGHIYGYTF.

The CDR3 DNA sequence: TGTGCCAGCAGCCTGGGACTGCAAGAGACCCAGTACTTC. This encodes CASSLGLQETQYF. The chain carries TRBV7-9 and TRBJ2-5; tentative D call: TRBD2 (6 bases). The CDR3 has 13 residues. The V end was cut by 5 bases, the J end by 2 bases, with 9 bases between. The germline V gene has CDR1 SEHNR and CDR2 FQNEAQ (reference sequence).

The chain carries TRBV7-9 and TRBJ2-3, with TRBD1 as a possible D gene (6 bases). CDR3 length equals 17 residues. V was cut by 4 bases and J by 0 bases, with 17 bases left in between. Germline values: CDR1 SEHNR, CDR2 FQNEAQ (reference sequence). The CDR3: CASSSALGQGSTDTQYF. In DNA form, the CDR3 reads TGTGCCAGCAGCTCTGCTCTAGGCCAGGGGAGCACAGATACGCAGTATTTT.

The chain combines TRBV10-3 with TRBJ1-4, with TRBD1 matching over 7 bases. The CDR3 is 13 residues long. Germline V lookup: CDR1 ENHRY, CDR2 SYGVKD. The trim removed 5 bases at V and 5 bases at J, leaving 2 bases unmatched. As DNA, the CDR3 is TGTGCCATCAGTCGGACAGGAAATGAAAAACTGTTTTTT. Amino acids: CAISRTGNEKLFF.

The J gene is TRBJ2-2, the V gene TRBV5-4; TRBD2 agrees at 11 bases. Losses at the gene ends were 4 bases for V and 7 bases for J; bases not matched to a gene: 18. In germline, CDR1 is SGHNT, CDR2 YYREEE (reference sequence). CDR3 length equals 19 residues. DNA of the CDR3: TGTGCCAGCAGCCGCAAACCCGGGACTAGCGGAGAGGGAGACGGGGAGCTGTTTTTT. It yields the protein CASSRKPGTSGEGDGELFF.

J is TRBJ1-5 and V is TRBV6-1; D unresolved. Trimming stripped 4 bases from V and 0 bases from J, with 4 bases between. Per germline, CDR1 MNHNS and CDR2 SASEGT. This CDR3 spans 13 amino acids. CDR3 nucleotide sequence: TGTGCCAGCAGTGTACATAGCAATCAGCCCCAGCATTTT. It is translated as CASSVHSNQPQHF.

The CDR3 DNA follows: TGTGCCAGCAGCTTGGGGGGGCTGGGGACAGATACGCAGTATTTT. It yields the protein CASSLGGLGTDTQYF. The V and J genes are TRBV5-4 and TRBJ2-3; D is perhaps TRBD1 (6 bases). CDR3 length: 15 amino acids. Germline V gene lookup returns CDR1 SGHNT and CDR2 YYREEE (reference sequence). V was pared by 0 bases and J by 3 bases, with 11 bases between.

The gene calls are TRBV11-3 and TRBJ2-2, with 8 positions matching TRBD2. There are 14 residues in the CDR3. CDR1 and CDR2 from the germline V gene are SGHNT and YENEEA. V was clipped by 5 bases and J by 5 bases; unmatched bases: 4. The CDR3 spells CASSRTSLTGELFF. CDR3 DNA: TGTGCCAGCAGCCGGACTAGCCTGACCGGGGAGCTGTTTTTT.

The chain recombines TRBV11-2 with TRBJ1-5, with D perhaps TRBD1 (6 bases). Trimming left V 6 bases short and J 5 bases short, with 17 bases between. Germline assignment: CDR1 SGHAT and CDR2 FQNNGV. The CDR3 extends over 15 amino acids. CDR3 sequence (DNA): TGTGCCAGCAGTCTCACGGACAGCGGTTATCAGCCCCAGCATTTT. It yields the protein CASSLTDSGYQPQHF. The full variable domain, in which reference TRBV11-2 and TRBJ1-5 provide the parts outside the CDR3, is EAGVAQSPRYKIIEKRQSVAFWCNPISGHATLYWYQQILGQGPKLLIQFQNNGVVDDSQLPKDRFSAERLKGVDSTLKIQPAKLEDSAVYLCASSLTDSGYQPQHFGDGTRLSIL.

The chain couples TRBV23-1 to TRBJ2-7; D is undetermined. TRBV23-1 belongs to the ORF category, with a function that is uncertain. Trimming left V 3 bases short and J 4 bases short, with 4 bases between. This CDR3 spans 11 amino acids. CDR3 in amino acids: CASSHLYEQYF. The CDR3 coding sequence is TGCGCCAGCAGTCACCTATACGAGCAGTACTTC.

The rearrangement joins TRBV19 to TRBJ2-2; D perhaps matches TRBD1 (6 bases). Trimming left V 7 bases short and J 7 bases short, with 19 bases between. This CDR3 is 15 amino acids long. Germline-derived CDR1 and CDR2 are LNHDA and SQIVND (reference sequence). DNA of the CDR3: TGTGCCAGTACGAAGGCAGGGGTTTTGAGCGGGGAGCTGTTTTTT. It encodes CASTKAGVLSGELFF.